This entry is about one T cell receptor (beta chain). This sample is part of a study of blood T cell repertoires in COVID-19. Background on the study: Nucleic acid was either cDNA or gDNA, and it came from T cells, B-cell-depleted T cells, or PBMCs.

Per the authors' pipeline: Counts of nucleated cells, estimated from reference gene primer amplification, were obtained. Generated by immunoSEQ multiplex PCR, the TCRdb table keeps only in-frame clones and is missing some. The V and J calls and clone size were taken over from that table, and D and trimming were inferred from the DNA. The data hold approximately 50,000 clones, with around 88% observed a single time. V lost 2 bases, J lost 2 bases, and 14 bases stayed unmatched. The length of the CDR3 is 20 residues. Germline V lookup: CDR1 LGHDT, CDR2 YNNKEL (reference sequence). The genes are TRBV3-1 (or the pseudogene TRBV3-2) and TRBJ2-2; TRBD1 matches at 10 bases. Sequencing was performed on peripheral blood. The receptor was derived from a human donor in a cohort sampled during active COVID-19. The chain's CDR3 is CASSQLRQGARRSNTGELFF. The CDR3 nucleotides are TGTGCCAGCAGCCAACTGCGACAGGGGGCGCGAAGAAGTAACACCGGGGAGCTGTTTTTT.